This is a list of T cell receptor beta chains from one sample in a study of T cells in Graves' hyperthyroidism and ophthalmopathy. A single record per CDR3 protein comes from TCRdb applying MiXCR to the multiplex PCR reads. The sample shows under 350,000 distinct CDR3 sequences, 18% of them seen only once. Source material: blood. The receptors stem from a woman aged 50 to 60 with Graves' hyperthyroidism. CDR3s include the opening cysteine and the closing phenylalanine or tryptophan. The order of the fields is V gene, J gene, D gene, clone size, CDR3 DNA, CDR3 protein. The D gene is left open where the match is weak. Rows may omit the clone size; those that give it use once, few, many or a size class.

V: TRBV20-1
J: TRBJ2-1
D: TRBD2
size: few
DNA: TGCAGTGCTACGGCTAGCGGGGGAGATGAGCAGTTCTTC
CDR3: CSATASGGDEQFF

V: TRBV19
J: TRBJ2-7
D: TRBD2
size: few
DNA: TGTGCCAGTAGAGTCAGCGGGAGCTGGGGTGAGCAGTACTTC
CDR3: CASRVSGSWGEQYF

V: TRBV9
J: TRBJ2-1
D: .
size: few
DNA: TGTGCCAGCAGCGTAGACTCAGTCTCCTACAATGAGCAGTTCTTC
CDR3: CASSVDSVSYNEQFF

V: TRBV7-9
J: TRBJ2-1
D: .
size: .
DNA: TGTGCCAGCAGGGCTCTAGTAAGGAATGAGCAGTTCTTC
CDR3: CASRALVRNEQFF

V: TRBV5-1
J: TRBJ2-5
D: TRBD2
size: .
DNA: TGCGCCAGCAGCTTGAACGGACTAGCGGGAGAAGGGGCAGAGACCCAGTACTTC
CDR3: CASSLNGLAGEGAETQYF

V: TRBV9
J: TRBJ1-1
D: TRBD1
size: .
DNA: TGTGCCAGCAGCGTGGCCAGGGGGCCGCACACTGAAGCTTTCTTT
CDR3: CASSVARGPHTEAFF

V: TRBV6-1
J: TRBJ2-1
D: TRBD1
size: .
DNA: TGTGCCAGCAGTCAGGGACAGGGGTACAATGAGCAGTTCTTC
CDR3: CASSQGQGYNEQFF

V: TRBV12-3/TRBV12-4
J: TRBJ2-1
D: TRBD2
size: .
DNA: TGTGCCAGCAGATCAACCGGGACTAGCACGGTCAATGAGCAGTTCTTC
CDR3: CASRSTGTSTVNEQFF

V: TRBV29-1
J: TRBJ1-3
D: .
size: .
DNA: TGCAGCGCATCAAGGGGGGAAGGAAACACCATATATTTT
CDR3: CSASRGEGNTIYF

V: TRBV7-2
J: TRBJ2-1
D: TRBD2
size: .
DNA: TGTGCCAGCAGCTTGGGAGCGGGGACCCACAATGAGCAGTTCTTC
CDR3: CASSLGAGTHNEQFF

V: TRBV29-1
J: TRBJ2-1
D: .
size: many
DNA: TGCAGCGTTGGGGGATCAGAGGGAATGTATGAGCAGTTCTTC
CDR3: CSVGGSEGMYEQFF

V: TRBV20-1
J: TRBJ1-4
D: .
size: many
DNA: TGCAGTGCAGAGGGAGAGAATGAAAAACTGTTTTTT
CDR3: CSAEGENEKLFF

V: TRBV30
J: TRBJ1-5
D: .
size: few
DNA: TGTGCCTGGAGTGTTTCCTTAGGGGAGGGGCAGCCCCAGCATTTT
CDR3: CAWSVSLGEGQPQHF

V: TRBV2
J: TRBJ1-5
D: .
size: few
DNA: TGTGCCAGCAGGCCGCGACAGAATCAGCCCCAGCATTTT
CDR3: CASRPRQNQPQHF

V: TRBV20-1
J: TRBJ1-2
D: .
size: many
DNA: TGCAGTGCCCTTGGGGGGCTCTATGGCTACACCTTC
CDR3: CSALGGLYGYTF

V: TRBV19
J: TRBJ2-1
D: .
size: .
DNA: TGTGCCAGTAGTTCACGGGACTTCTCCTACAATGAGCAGTTCTTC
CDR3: CASSSRDFSYNEQFF